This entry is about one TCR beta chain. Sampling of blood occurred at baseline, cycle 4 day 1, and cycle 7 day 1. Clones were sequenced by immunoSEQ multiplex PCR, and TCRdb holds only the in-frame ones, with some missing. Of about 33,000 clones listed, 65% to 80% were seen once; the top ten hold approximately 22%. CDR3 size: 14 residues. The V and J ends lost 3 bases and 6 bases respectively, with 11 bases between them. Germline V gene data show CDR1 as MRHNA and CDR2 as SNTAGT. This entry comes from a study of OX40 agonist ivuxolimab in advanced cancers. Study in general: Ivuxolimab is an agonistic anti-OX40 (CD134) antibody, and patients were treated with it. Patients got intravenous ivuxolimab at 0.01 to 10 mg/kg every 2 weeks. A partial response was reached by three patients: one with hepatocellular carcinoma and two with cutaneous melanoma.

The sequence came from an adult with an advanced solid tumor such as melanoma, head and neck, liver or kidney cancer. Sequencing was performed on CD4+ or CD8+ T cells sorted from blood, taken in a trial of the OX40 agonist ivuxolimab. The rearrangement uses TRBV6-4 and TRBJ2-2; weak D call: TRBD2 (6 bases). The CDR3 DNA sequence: TGTGCCAGCAGTGATGCGGGCGGGGCCGGGGAGCTGTTTTTT. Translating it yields CASSDAGGAGELFF.